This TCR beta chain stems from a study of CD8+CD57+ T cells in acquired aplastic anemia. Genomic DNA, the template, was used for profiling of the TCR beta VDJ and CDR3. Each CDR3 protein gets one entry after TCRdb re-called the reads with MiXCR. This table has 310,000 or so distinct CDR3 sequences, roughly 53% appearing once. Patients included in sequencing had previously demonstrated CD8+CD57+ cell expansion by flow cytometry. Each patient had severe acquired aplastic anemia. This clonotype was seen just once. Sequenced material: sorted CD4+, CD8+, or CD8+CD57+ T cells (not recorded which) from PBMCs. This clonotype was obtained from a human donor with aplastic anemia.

The DNA for the CDR3 is TGTGCCAGCAGACCAGGGTTGAACACTGAAGCTTTCTTT. It yields the protein CASRPGLNTEAFF. The chain combines TRBV12-3 or TRBV12-4 with TRBJ1-1, with D perhaps matching TRBD1 (5 bases). V was shortened by 6 bases and J by 0 bases, with 8 bases between the two germline ends. CDR3 length equals 13 residues.